The next 32 T cell receptor beta chains were all read from a single sample in a study of T cell responses to AZD1222 COVID-19 vaccine. Method: immunoSEQ multiplex PCR; TCRdb's copy keeps in-frame clones and lacks some. The repertoire holds around 100,000 clones, with around 87% as singletons. The sequencing here drew on peripheral blood, taken on day 0 of MenACWY control vaccination. These receptors all stem from an adult in good health.

This rearrangement joins TRBV28 to TRBJ1-5; D not resolved. The V and J ends lost 1 base and 1 base respectively, with 11 bases between them. The CDR3 runs to 16 residues. Germline V gene lookup returns CDR1 MDHEN and CDR2 SYDVKM. DNA of the CDR3: TGTGCCAGCAGTTTATCCAAGGGCACGAGCAATCAGCCCCAGCATTTT. This encodes CASSLSKGTSNQPQHF.

This clone was counted between two and nine times. The chain combines TRBV11-2 with TRBJ1-6, with a possible D match to TRBD1 (5 bases). Germline CDR1 and CDR2: SGHAT and FQNNGV. V was cut by 2 bases and J by 2 bases, with 10 bases left in between. The CDR3 sequence is 16 residues long. CDR3 protein: CASSLSQDPYNSPLHF. In DNA form, the CDR3 reads TGTGCCAGCAGCTTATCACAGGACCCCTATAATTCACCCCTCCACTTT.

As DNA, the CDR3 is TGTGCCAGCAGCTCAGGGGGGGTCGGAAACACCATATATTTT. Its protein product is CASSSGGVGNTIYF. The gene calls are TRBV6-5 and TRBJ1-3, with 7 bases matching TRBD1. CDR3 length: 14 amino acids. Germline V gene data show CDR1 as MNHEY and CDR2 as SVGAGI. Germline trimming cut 6 bases from V and 4 bases from J; bases unmatched to any gene: 6.

The chain carries TRBV9 and TRBJ2-2, with TRBD2 matching over 11 bases. The CDR3 has 17 amino acids. Germline V gene lookup returns CDR1 SGDLS and CDR2 YYNGEE. V lost 4 bases to trimming and J lost 4 bases; unmatched junction nucleotides: 9. The CDR3 spells CASSQLSGGASTGELFF. CDR3 bases: TGTGCCAGCAGCCAACTTAGCGGGGGGGCCAGCACCGGGGAGCTGTTTTTT.

The genes are TRBV6-5 and TRBJ2-2; a possible D gene is TRBD1 (6 bases). V lost 3 bases to trimming and J lost 5 bases, with 13 bases between them. The CDR3 is made up of 15 amino acids. Germline V CDR1 and CDR2: MNHEY, SVGAGI. CDR3 coding DNA: TGTGCCAGCAGTTATCGACAGGTGGCAACCGGGGAGCTGTTTTTT. It codes for CASSYRQVATGELFF.

The gene calls are TRBV28 and TRBJ1-1; D might be TRBD1 (5 bases). Trimming removed 7 bases at V and 3 bases at J, with 12 bases between. Germline-derived CDR1 and CDR2 are MDHEN and SYDVKM. This CDR3 has 13 residues. The CDR3: CASTPGDDTEAFF. In DNA form, the CDR3 reads TGTGCCAGCACCCCTGGGGACGACACTGAAGCTTTCTTT.

The genes are TRBV18 and TRBJ1-1, with TRBD1 matching 9 bases. The CDR3 consists of 15 residues. J lost 5 bases, V lost 1 base, and 5 bases had no gene match. CDR1 is KGHSH, CDR2 LQKENI, per germline. This CDR3 is CASSPQVGQGTEAFF. CDR3 coding DNA: TGTGCCAGCTCACCACAGGTTGGACAGGGGACTGAAGCTTTCTTT.

The chain employs TRBV6-2 or TRBV6-3 and TRBJ2-3; D gene ambiguous. Germline V lookup: CDR1 MNHEY, CDR2 SVGEGT. CDR3 size: 12 residues. Trimming cost V 4 bases and J 2 bases, with 4 bases left between them. DNA for the CDR3: TGTGCCAGCAGTTCGACCACAGATACGCAGTATTTT. Protein product: CASSSTTDTQYF.

This chain connects TRBV3-1 (or the pseudogene TRBV3-2) to TRBJ1-1; D unresolved. The germline V gene has CDR1 LGHDT and CDR2 YNNKEL (reference sequence). The CDR3 sequence is 13 residues long. V shed 5 bases and J shed 12 bases, with 19 bases lying between them. The CDR3 spells CASSSPVSLLSFF. CDR3 nucleotides: TGTGCCAGCAGCTCACCAGTTAGTTTGTTGTCTTTCTTT.

The chain joins TRBV7-9 to TRBJ1-2, with D unresolved. CDR1 and CDR2 (germline): SEHNR, FQNEAQ (reference sequence). CDR3 length: 14 amino acids. Trimming removed 5 bases from V and 3 bases from J, with 13 bases in between. For the CDR3, the DNA is TGTGCCAGCAGCCCCAATGGGGATGACTATGGCTACACCTTC. Encoded protein: CASSPNGDDYGYTF. The entire variable domain, with the rest obtained from reference TRBV7-9 and TRBJ1-2, is as follows: DTGVSQNPRHKITKRGQNVTFRCDPISEHNRLYWYRQTLGQGPEFLTYFQNEAQLEKSRLLSDRFSAERPKGSFSTLEIQRTEQGDSAMYLCASSPNGDDYGYTFGSGTRLTVV.

The genes are TRBV7-2 and TRBJ2-7, with a tentative D call TRBD2 (6 bases). The ends were cut back, 1 base at V and 4 bases at J, with 14 bases in the middle. The CDR3 runs 15 residues. Germline lookup yields CDR1 SGHTA and CDR2 FQGNSA. Here the CDR3 reads CASSLDGGRGYEQYF. In DNA, the CDR3 is TGTGCCAGCAGCTTAGATGGAGGGAGAGGATACGAGCAGTACTTC.

This chain connects TRBV30 to TRBJ1-5; TRBD1 matches 9 bases. Unmatched junction bases numbered 2, after V lost 7 bases and J lost 1 base. Germline CDR1 is GTSNPN and CDR2 is SVGIG (reference sequence). The CDR3 totals 13 residues. The CDR3 bases are TGTGCCTACGACAGGGGGAGCAATCAGCCCCAGCATTTT. This encodes CAYDRGSNQPQHF.

The chain links TRBV7-2 to TRBJ2-3; a possible D gene is TRBD1 (5 bases). In germline, CDR1 is SGHTA, CDR2 FQGNSA. The CDR3 is made up of 15 amino acids. V was pared by 1 base and J by 1 base, with 9 bases between. The CDR3 region has the DNA TGTGCCAGCAGCTTAGTCGGCAGGGGCACAGATACGCAGTATTTT. Encoded protein: CASSLVGRGTDTQYF.

The chain uses TRBV7-8 and TRBJ1-3; D ambiguous. Trimming removed 6 bases at V and 2 bases at J, with 11 bases between. Per germline, CDR1 SGHVS and CDR2 FQNEAQ. This CDR3 is built from 14 residues. The CDR3 is CASRVGRTGNTIYF. DNA of the CDR3: TGTGCCAGCAGGGTTGGTAGGACTGGAAACACCATATATTTT.

This clone appeared a single time. V and J are TRBV15 and TRBJ2-6; 12 bases are shared with TRBD1. The junction had 7 bases not matched to a gene; V was cut back by 3 bases and J by 1 base. The CDR3 contains 19 residues. Germline V gives CDR1 LNHNV, CDR2 YYDKDF (reference sequence). The DNA of the CDR3 is TGTGCCACCAGCAGGAGCTGGGGACAGGGGGCTTCTGGGGCCAACGTCCTGACTTTC. It yields the protein CATSRSWGQGASGANVLTF.

The rearrangement uses TRBV25-1 and TRBJ1-2; TRBD1 might be the D (5 bases). Deletions cut 1 base from V and 3 bases from J, with 9 bases between. The CDR3 length is 14 residues. The germline V gene encodes CDR1 MGHDK and CDR2 SYGVNS. CDR3 sequence reads: CASSEWGQDYGYTF. The CDR3, as DNA: TGTGCCAGCAGTGAATGGGGCCAAGACTATGGCTACACCTTC.

The V call is TRBV4-3, the J call TRBJ1-1; tentative D call: TRBD1 (6 bases). The V and J ends lost 0 bases and 7 bases respectively, with 12 bases between them. The CDR3 covers 14 residues. Germline V CDR1 and CDR2: LGHNA, YSLEER. The CDR3 coding sequence is TGCGCCAGCAGCCAAGATCGGGGGCCCTATGAAGCTTTCTTT. It encodes CASSQDRGPYEAFF.

The CDR3 spells CTSRTTTNTQYF. CDR3 bases: TGCACCAGCAGGACCACTACAAATACGCAGTATTTT. The rearrangement links TRBV1 to TRBJ2-3; TRBD2, the table's D call, lacks a check against the DNA. TRBV1 is designated a pseudogene. This CDR3 comprises 12 residues.

The V call is TRBV5-1, the J call TRBJ2-7, with TRBD1 identical over 10 bases. The CDR3 loop spans 15 amino acids. The ends lost 4 bases at V and 5 bases at J; junction bases unmatched: 9. Germline V gene data show CDR1 as SGHRS and CDR2 as YFSETQ. The chain's CDR3 is CASSHRQGALNEQYF. The CDR3 DNA reads as TGCGCCAGCAGCCACCGACAGGGGGCGTTGAACGAGCAGTACTTC.

This clone was detected a few times. The chain is built from TRBV7-9 and TRBJ1-3; D is perhaps TRBD1 (5 bases). The germline V and J ends were trimmed by 5 bases and 0 bases, with 8 bases remaining between them. This CDR3 comprises 14 residues. CDR1 is SEHNR and CDR2 is FQNEAQ in the germline V gene (reference sequence). The CDR3 region is CASSQDSSGNTIYF. As DNA, the CDR3 is TGTGCCAGCAGCCAAGACAGCTCTGGAAACACCATATATTTT.

This clone was recorded only once. The chain couples TRBV6-2 or TRBV6-3 to TRBJ2-3, with TRBD1 as a possible D gene (6 bases). The CDR3 is made up of 14 amino acids. Germline V lookup: CDR1 MNHEY, CDR2 SVGEGT. V was trimmed by 5 bases and J by 2 bases, leaving 11 bases between them. The CDR3 protein is CASSRQVSTDTQYF. CDR3 DNA sequence: TGTGCCAGCAGTAGACAGGTCTCCACAGATACGCAGTATTTT.

The chain joins TRBV18 to TRBJ1-3; the match to TRBD1 covers 7 bases. Germline loops: CDR1 KGHSH, CDR2 LQKENI. J was trimmed by 0 bases and V by 3 bases; bases with no gene match: 5. The CDR3 sequence is 16 residues long. CDR3 nucleotide sequence: TGTGCCAGCTCACCTCGTACAGGGGTCTCTGGAAACACCATATATTTT. This encodes CASSPRTGVSGNTIYF.

This chain connects TRBV10-3 to TRBJ2-2; D is possibly TRBD2 (6 bases). V dropped 2 bases and J dropped 1 base, with 23 bases sitting between them. Germline assignment: CDR1 ENHRY and CDR2 SYGVKD. The CDR3 totals 20 residues. CDR3 bases: TGTGCCATCAGTGAGCGGGGGTGGGTAAAAGGGAGTGAGAACACCGGGGAGCTGTTTTTT. This translates into CAISERGWVKGSENTGELFF.

This clone was recorded many times. The V gene is TRBV5-4, the J gene TRBJ1-1; D may be TRBD1 (5 bases). The germline gives CDR1 SGHNT, CDR2 YYREEE (reference sequence). This CDR3 region has 14 residues. V was trimmed by 5 bases and J by 4 bases, leaving 15 bases between them. Here the CDR3 reads CASRRDREGTEAFF. Here the CDR3 DNA reads TGTGCCAGCAGGAGGGACCGGGAGGGCACTGAAGCTTTCTTT.

This chain connects TRBV9 to TRBJ1-5; no reliable D call. V lost 8 bases to trimming and J lost 11 bases, with 5 bases between them. Germline V gene sequence: CDR1 SGDLS, CDR2 YYNGEE. The CDR3 is 8 residues long. The CDR3 protein is CARKAQHF. The CDR3 bases are TGTGCCAGGAAGGCCCAGCATTTT.

The chain is built from TRBV28 and TRBJ1-2, with D unresolved. The V gene's germline CDR1 is MDHEN and CDR2 SYDVKM. Trimming took off 3 bases at V and 5 bases at J, with 13 bases between the two ends. This CDR3 has 14 residues. The CDR3 loop reads CASSLGGEIYGYTF. For the CDR3, the DNA is TGTGCCAGCAGTTTGGGCGGGGAGATTTATGGCTACACCTTC.

In its sample, this clone was seen a few times. This chain joins TRBV6-5 and TRBJ2-7; D is undetermined. The CDR3 length is 14 residues. V shed 6 bases and J shed 0 bases, with 12 bases lying between them. In germline, CDR1 is MNHEY, CDR2 SVGAGI. In nucleotides, the CDR3 is TGTGCCAGCAGCGCCGCGCAGGACTCCTACGAGCAGTACTTC. It codes for CASSAAQDSYEQYF.

The rearrangement joins TRBV2 to TRBJ2-5, with TRBD2 matching 8 bases. The V segment lost 0 bases and the J segment 5 bases; nucleotides outside the gene matches: 2. This CDR3 is built from 14 residues. Germline V CDR1 and CDR2: SNHLY, FYNNEI. The CDR3 DNA reads TGTGCCAGCAGTGAAGCGCTAGCGGGCGAGACCCAGTACTTC. This codes for CASSEALAGETQYF.

Here the CDR3 DNA reads TGTGCCAGCGGGGGTGGAGCCAAAAACATTCAGTACTTC. Translating gives CASGGGAKNIQYF. The V and J genes are TRBV28 and TRBJ2-4, with D perhaps assigned TRBD1 or TRBD2 (5 bases each). In germline, CDR1 is MDHEN, CDR2 SYDVKM. The V end was cut by 8 bases, the J end by 0 bases, with 8 bases between. The CDR3 spans 13 residues.

This chain links TRBV19 with TRBJ2-2, with D hard to call. Per germline, CDR1 LNHDA and CDR2 SQIVND (reference sequence). The CDR3 runs 16 residues. The ends were cut back, 6 bases at V and 1 base at J, with 15 bases in the middle. Written as DNA, the CDR3 is TGTGCCAGTAGCGCGGATACTACCCGGAACACCGGGGAGCTGTTTTTT. Protein sequence: CASSADTTRNTGELFF.

This sequence joins TRBV4-1 and TRBJ2-7; D tentatively reads TRBD1 or TRBD2 (5 bases each). Between the trimmed V and J ends, which lost 8 bases and 2 bases, there was a span of 13 bases. CDR1 and CDR2 (germline): MGHRA, YSYEKL. The CDR3 consists of 13 residues. CDR3 DNA sequence: TGCGCCAGCCGGCGGGTGGGGGCCTACGAGCAGTACTTC. It codes for CASRRVGAYEQYF.

This clone was picked up a small number of times. The chain is built from TRBV6-5 and TRBJ2-2; D is ambiguous. There are 14 residues in the CDR3. Trimming took off 0 bases at V and 4 bases at J, with 6 bases between the two ends. Germline-derived CDR1 and CDR2 are MNHEY and SVGAGI. In DNA form, the CDR3 reads TGTGCCAGCAGTTACTCGATAACCACCGGGGAGCTGTTTTTT. Translation gives CASSYSITTGELFF.